These 9 T cell receptor beta chains came from one sample sequenced in a study of blood T cell repertoires in COVID-19. TCRdb's table, derived via immunoSEQ multiplex PCR, lists solely in-frame clones and lacks some. This sample has about 160,000 clones; around four fifths occur once, and the top ten carry more than 7%. Material for sequencing was peripheral blood. The origin of the receptors is an elderly woman with active or convalescent COVID-19.

The rearrangement links TRBV12-3 or TRBV12-4 to TRBJ2-7; 9 positions match TRBD1. V lost 6 bases to trimming and J lost 6 bases; unmatched junction nucleotides: 3. The CDR3 has 12 residues. Written as DNA, the CDR3 is TGTGCCAGCAGAACACAGGGGGCCGAGCAGTACTTC. Translating gives CASRTQGAEQYF.

The chain recombines TRBV6-5 with TRBJ1-2, with TRBD1 matching over 8 bases. Germline V CDR1 and CDR2: MNHEY, SVGAGI. V shed 5 bases and J 4 bases; nucleotides not matched to a gene: 6. This CDR3 has 14 residues. The CDR3 here is CASSTGQVSYGYTF. The CDR3 DNA follows: TGTGCCAGCAGTACGGGACAGGTCAGCTATGGCTACACCTTC.

This chain links TRBV7-3 with TRBJ2-2; maybe TRBD2 (6 bases). Between the trimmed V and J ends, which lost 4 bases and 0 bases, there was a span of 9 bases. Germline loops: CDR1 SGHTA, CDR2 FQGTGA. This CDR3 comprises 15 residues. The CDR3 protein is CASSSGLPNTGELFF. In DNA form, the CDR3 reads TGTGCCAGCAGCTCGGGACTCCCGAACACCGGGGAGCTGTTTTTT. The variable domain in full, with the rest retrieved from reference TRBV7-3 and TRBJ2-2, is GAGVSQTPSNKVTEKGKYVELRCDPISGHTALYWYRQSLGQGPEFLIYFQGTGAADDSGLPNDRFFAVRPEGSVSTLKIQRTERGDSAVYLCASSSGLPNTGELFFGEGSRLTVL.

This chain links TRBV2 with TRBJ1-3; maybe TRBD1 (6 bases). Trimming pared 8 bases from V and 10 bases from J, leaving 15 bases between. The germline V gene has CDR1 SNHLY and CDR2 FYNNEI. The CDR3 loop spans 12 amino acids. As DNA, the CDR3 is TGTGCCAGCCCCACACCGAGGGGGACCATATATTTT. Its protein product is CASPTPRGTIYF.

The V gene is TRBV5-6, the J gene TRBJ1-1; 10 bases fit TRBD1. CDR1 and CDR2 (germline): SGHDT, YYEEEE. J lost 7 bases, V lost 5 bases, and 5 bases had no gene match. This CDR3 is built from 13 residues. CDR3: CASRWDRGGEAFF. The CDR3 nucleotides are TGTGCCAGCAGATGGGACAGGGGCGGTGAAGCTTTCTTT.

The chain is built from TRBV10-1 and TRBJ1-6, with D hard to call. With 4 bases removed from V and 7 bases from J, the gap between germline ends came to 8 bases. Germline CDR1 and CDR2: WNHNN and SYGVQD (reference sequence). The CDR3 is 13 residues long. The DNA for the CDR3 is TGCGCCAGCAGTGCACAGACCAATTCACCCCTCCACTTT. Its translation: CASSAQTNSPLHF.

The chain employs TRBV5-1 and TRBJ2-2, with D hard to call. CDR3 length: 13 residues. CDR1 and CDR2 from the germline V gene are SGHRS and YFSETQ. V was trimmed by 3 bases and J by 5 bases, leaving 8 bases between them. CDR3 bases: TGCGCCAGCAGCTCTACAGTGACCGGGGAGCTGTTTTTT. The encoded protein is CASSSTVTGELFF.

This clone came up once. The CDR3 sequence is CASSTTGGNGYTF. CDR3 DNA: TGTGCCAGCAGCACGACAGGCGGAAATGGCTACACCTTC. The chain recombines TRBV6-4 with TRBJ1-2; perhaps TRBD1 as D (6 bases). In germline, CDR1 is MRHNA, CDR2 SNTAGT. V gave up 6 bases and J gave up 6 bases, with 14 bases separating them. The CDR3 totals 13 residues.

The chain employs TRBV20-1 and TRBJ1-4; D is unresolved. Germline V gene data show CDR1 as DFQATT and CDR2 as SNEGSKA (reference sequence). Trimming took off 3 bases at V and 8 bases at J, with 16 bases between the two ends. The CDR3 contains 14 residues. In DNA form, the CDR3 reads TGCAGTGCTAGTCCCCTAGAAAACCGGGAAAAACTGTTTTTT. As protein: CSASPLENREKLFF.